The 2 T cell receptor beta chains in this list originate from one sample, sequenced in a study of control samples from healthy donors and cancer patients. Profiling relied on immunoSEQ multiplex PCR, and the TCRdb table lists in-frame clones only, not all of them. The table records approximately 170,000 clones, just over 85% of them present only once. Sequences were obtained from blood. Source of these receptors: a woman in her 30s in good health.

CDR3: CATSRDNRASEAFF. The CDR3 DNA follows: TGTGCCACCAGCAGAGATAACAGGGCCTCGGAAGCTTTCTTT. J is TRBJ1-1 and V is TRBV15; perhaps TRBD1 as D (6 bases). The V gene lost 0 bases and the J gene lost 8 bases, with 13 bases spanning the gap. The CDR3 extends over 14 amino acids. In germline, CDR1 is LNHNV, CDR2 YYDKDF (reference sequence).

V gene TRBV10-3 combines with J gene TRBJ2-7; the match to TRBD1 covers 8 bases. Germline trimming cut 6 bases from V and 5 bases from J; bases unmatched to any gene: 6. The V gene's germline CDR1 is ENHRY and CDR2 SYGVKD. CDR3 length: 13 amino acids. The CDR3 loop reads CAISFDRGHEQYF. DNA for the CDR3: TGTGCCATCAGCTTCGACAGGGGCCACGAGCAGTACTTC.